This TCR beta chain appears in the sequencing data of a study of T cell repertoires in ileal Crohn's disease. Study-level information: Median disease duration was nearly eight years; less than 45% smoked at surgery. About half of patients got postoperative therapy: roughly 12 thiopurines, around 20 anti-TNF. Study outcomes and limitations: Active smokers at surgery had more clonal expansions than non-smokers.

A remark on this clone: The antigen is undetermined.

Eligibility required adulthood, ileal or ileocolonic Crohn's disease and indicated ileocolonic resection. Sequencing was performed with immunoSEQ multiplex PCR; in TCRdb, only in-frame clones are kept and a portion is missing. This table has more than 6,500 clones, roughly 80% appearing once. The CDR3 has 14 residues. Germline assignment: CDR1 MNHEY and CDR2 SVGAGI. With V trimmed by 10 bases and J by 2 bases, 9 bases remained unmatched. The chain is built from TRBV6-5 and TRBJ2-3; 7 nucleotides line up with TRBD2. The sample taken for sequencing was ileal tissue. This TCR came from an adult with Crohn's disease. The CDR3 region is CATDGTTFTDTQYF. The CDR3 DNA follows: TGTGCCACTGACGGGACTACCTTCACAGATACGCAGTATTTT.